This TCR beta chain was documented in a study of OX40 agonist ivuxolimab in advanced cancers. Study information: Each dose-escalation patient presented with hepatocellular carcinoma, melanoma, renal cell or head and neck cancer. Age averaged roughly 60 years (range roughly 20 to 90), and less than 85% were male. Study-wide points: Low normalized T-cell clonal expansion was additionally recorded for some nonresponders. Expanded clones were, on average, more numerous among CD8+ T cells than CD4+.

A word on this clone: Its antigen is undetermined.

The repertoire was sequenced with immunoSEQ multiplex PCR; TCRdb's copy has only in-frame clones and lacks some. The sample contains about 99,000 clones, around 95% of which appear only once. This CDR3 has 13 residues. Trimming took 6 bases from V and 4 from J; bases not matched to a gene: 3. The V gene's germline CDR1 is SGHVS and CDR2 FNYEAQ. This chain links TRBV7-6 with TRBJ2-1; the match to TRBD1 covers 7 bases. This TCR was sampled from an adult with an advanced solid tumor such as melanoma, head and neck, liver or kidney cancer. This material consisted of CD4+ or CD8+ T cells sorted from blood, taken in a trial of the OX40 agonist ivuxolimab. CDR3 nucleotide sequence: TGTGCCAGCAGTTCACAGGGGTACAATGAGCAGTTCTTC. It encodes CASSSQGYNEQFF.